The 4 T cell receptor beta chains in this list originate from one sample, sequenced in a study of cytomegalovirus exposure and HLA in healthy donors. The PCR had 60 Vbeta and 13 Jbeta primers. Produced via immunoSEQ multiplex PCR; TCRdb's table is partial and in-frame only. The repertoire holds fewer than 150,000 clones, with about 68% as singletons. The specimen was PBMCs. Receptors originate from a human donor in good health.

Turning to this clone: Other DNA variants within this sample encode the same CDR3. This sequence joins TRBV29-1 and TRBJ1-1; TRBD1 matches at 10 bases. The CDR3 is made up of 12 amino acids. The V gene end was trimmed by 6 bases and the J gene end by 4 bases; junction bases not matched to a gene: 2. Looked up from germline, CDR1 is SQVTM and CDR2 is ANQGSEA. CDR3 nucleotide sequence: TGCAGCGTCGGACAGGGGGGCACTGAAGCTTTCTTT. Amino acids: CSVGQGGTEAFF. The full variable domain, with the rest looked up from reference TRBV29-1 and TRBJ1-1, is SAVISQKPSRDICQRGTSLTIQCQVDSQVTMMFWYRQQPGQSLTLIATANQGSEATYESGFVIDKFPISRPNLTFSTLTVSNMSPEDSSIYLCSVGQGGTEAFFGQGTRLTVV.

This clone appeared a few times. The rearrangement uses TRBV6-5 and TRBJ2-2, with a weak D call TRBD2 (7 bases). The V gene's germline CDR1 is MNHEY and CDR2 SVGAGI. The CDR3 spans 15 residues. V dropped 0 bases and J dropped 7 bases, with 12 bases sitting between them. CDR3 amino acids: CASSYSGGLSGELFF. Written as DNA, the CDR3 is TGTGCCAGCAGTTACTCGGGGGGGCTGAGCGGGGAGCTGTTTTTT.

V usage is TRBV27 and J usage is TRBJ2-5; TRBD1 matches 8 bases. The CDR3 extends over 15 amino acids. Trimming took 5 bases from V and 4 from J; bases not matched to a gene: 9. The germline CDR1 and CDR2 sequences are MNHEY and SMNVEV (reference sequence). CDR3 residues: CASSPWDRRTETQYF. CDR3 in DNA: TGTGCCAGCAGTCCCTGGGACAGGAGGACAGAGACCCAGTACTTC.

This clone was recorded once. The genes are TRBV5-1 and TRBJ2-7, with 9 bases lining up with TRBD1. CDR3 size: 13 residues. Trimming took 3 bases from V and 5 from J; bases not matched to a gene: 3. Germline assignment: CDR1 SGHRS and CDR2 YFSETQ. The CDR3: CASSYRGPHEQYF. Written as DNA, the CDR3 is TGCGCCAGCAGCTACAGGGGGCCCCACGAGCAGTACTTC.